This TCR beta chain is from a study of CD8+ T cells in alopecia areata. V lost 0 bases and J 3 bases, leaving 8 bases between the germline ends. CDR3 length equals 13 residues. CDR1 is SQVTM and CDR2 is ANQGSEA in the germline V gene. On this clone: This sample includes further DNA sequences coding for the same CDR3.

It was cDNA, reverse transcribed from extracted RNA, that served as the sequencing template. Here immunoSEQ multiplex PCR was the method, and the copy in TCRdb shows in-frame clones only, minus some. In the table there are 160,000 or so clones, around 64% of which are singletons. The V gene is TRBV29-1, the J gene TRBJ1-1; D perhaps matches TRBD1 (5 bases). The sequenced sample was CD8+ T cells sorted from blood, obtained at week 0. The source is a human donor with alopecia areata. Here the CDR3 reads CSVEDRGDTEAFF. The CDR3 DNA is TGCAGCGTTGAAGATCGAGGGGACACTGAAGCTTTCTTT.